This T cell receptor beta chain was sequenced during a study of cytomegalovirus exposure and HLA in healthy donors. This CDR3 spans 15 amino acids. Trimming removed 2 bases from V and 1 base from J; junction bases left unmatched: 5. The germline gives CDR1 SGDLS, CDR2 YYNGEE. This clone is a singleton in its sample. Sequenced by immunoSEQ multiplex PCR; TCRdb stores in-frame clones only, minus some. The table has some 150,000 clones, 86% seen once; the top ten hold approximately 20%. The receptor comes from a man aged 18-30 years in good health and CMV-seropositive. V usage is TRBV9 and J usage is TRBJ1-1; 7 nucleotides match TRBD1. Sequencing was performed on PBMCs. The DNA for the CDR3 is TGTGCCAGCAGCGTTACAGGGGCTACGAACACTGAAGCTTTCTTT. Translated: CASSVTGATNTEAFF.